These T cell receptor beta chains were read from a single sample in a study of blood T cell repertoires in COVID-19. The method was immunoSEQ multiplex PCR; TCRdb's version includes in-frame clones alone and lacks a portion of them. Of fewer than 200,000 clones in the sample, approximately 87% were seen once. Sequenced input: PBMCs or T cells enriched from blood (not recorded which). Source of these receptors: a woman aged 50 to 60 who had recovered from COVID-19. CDR3s include the opening cysteine and the closing phenylalanine or tryptophan. D genes are given only for firm matches. The listing skips clone size in some rows; elsewhere it reads once, few, many or a size class.

D gene,V gene,J gene,clone size,CDR3 DNA,CDR3 protein
NA,TRBV19,TRBJ2-1,once,TGTGCCAGTAGTATCCTACAGGCTGCGGATGAGCAGTTCTTC,CASSILQAADEQFF
NA,TRBV6-2/TRBV6-3,TRBJ2-2,NA,TGTGCCAGCAGCGACACGGTCCCCCAGCTCGGGGAGCTGTTTTTT,CASSDTVPQLGELFF
NA,TRBV7-9,TRBJ2-1,NA,TGTGCCAGCAGCGAAACCACTTACAATGAGCAGTTCTTC,CASSETTYNEQFF
NA,TRBV7-2,TRBJ2-5,NA,TGTGCCAGCAGCTCAGGGGACGGGATGCGGCAAGAGACCCAGTACTTC,CASSSGDGMRQETQYF
NA,TRBV7-8,TRBJ2-2,NA,TGTGCCAGCCAGCGGGTTAACACCGGGGAGCTGTTTTTT,CASQRVNTGELFF
NA,TRBV27,TRBJ2-5,NA,TGTGCCAGCAGTTTCACTTCCCAAGAGACCCAGTACTTC,CASSFTSQETQYF
TRBD1,TRBV19,TRBJ2-1,NA,TGTGCCAGTTCAATAAGGGGACAGGGCGCTTTTGAGCAGTTCTTC,CASSIRGQGAFEQFF
NA,TRBV28,TRBJ1-2,NA,TGTGCCAGCAGTTTAGTCCTAGGGGATGGCTACACCTTC,CASSLVLGDGYTF
NA,TRBV7-2,TRBJ1-1,NA,TGTGCCAGCAGCTTCGCTTCGACGGGCGGGACTGAAGCTTTCTTT,CASSFASTGGTEAFF
NA,TRBV24-1,TRBJ1-5,NA,TGTGCCACCAGTGATTTGACAAGCAATCAGCCCCAGCATTTT,CATSDLTSNQPQHF
TRBD1,TRBV24-1,TRBJ2-5,NA,TGTGCCACCGGACCATCGACAGGGGTCGCGGAGACCCAGTACTTC,CATGPSTGVAETQYF
TRBD1,TRBV6-2/TRBV6-3,TRBJ1-4,NA,TGTGCCAGCAGCCGGACAGGGAATCCTCGCGCAACTAATGAAAAACTGTTTTTT,CASSRTGNPRATNEKLFF
NA,TRBV4-1,TRBJ1-6,NA,TGCGCCAGCAGCCATCATAGCAATTCACCCCTCCACTTT,CASSHHSNSPLHF
TRBD2,TRBV3-1/TRBV3-2,TRBJ2-1,NA,TGTGCCAGCAGCCTGATGCTAGCGGGCACCAATGAGCAGTTCTTC,CASSLMLAGTNEQFF
NA,TRBV27,TRBJ2-5,few,TGTGCCAGCAGTTCGCAGCCGACTCACCAAGAGACCCAGTACTTC,CASSSQPTHQETQYF